This T cell receptor (beta chain) was identified in a study of cytomegalovirus exposure and HLA in healthy donors. The overall study: Earlier, 110 million or so unique TCR beta sequences were recovered from roughly 200 million T cells by an analysis.

The CDR3 contains 14 residues. Germline CDR1 reads SGHKS; CDR2 reads YYEKEE (reference sequence). PCR employed 60 Vbeta and 13 Jbeta primers. Per the study methods: Counted up in a later analysis, unique TCR beta chains came to about 80 million, with around 10 million shared. The assay was immunoSEQ multiplex PCR, and TCRdb's table has in-frame clones only and misses some. V and J calls and clone size come straight from that table; D and trimming were deduced from the DNA. Among around 99,000 clones, 76% were seen once, and the ten largest hold 7.7%. Study-level points and caveats: Cytomegalovirus status, reportedly, was diagnosed with high specificity and sensitivity by the classifier. Some public TCRs appeared in many individuals, while most sequences were rare.

With respect to this clone: Its antigen is currently unknown. At one end the junction does not follow the germline gene, possibly because of a read error.

Sequencing input: PBMCs. V gene TRBV5-5 combines with J gene TRBJ2-5; D uncertain. The clonotype was recovered from a woman aged 45-65 years in good health and CMV-seropositive. CDR3 protein: CASSLGLSQEAQYF. CDR3 nucleotides: TGTGCCAGCAGCTTGGGGCTCTCCCAAGAGGCCCAGTACTTC.